These 2 T cell receptor beta chains were sequenced from one sample in a study of control samples from healthy donors and cancer patients. Clones were read by immunoSEQ multiplex PCR, and TCRdb kept only the in-frame ones, dropping some. The sample shows 150,000 to 200,000 clones, about 92% of them seen only once. The sample taken for sequencing was blood. These TCRs come from a man under 40 in good health.

The gene calls are TRBV7-9 and TRBJ1-3, with TRBD1 matching over 7 bases. Trimming took 4 bases from V and 2 from J; bases not matched to a gene: 11. The CDR3 totals 17 residues. Germline CDR1 is SEHNR and CDR2 is FQNEAQ (reference sequence). The CDR3 here is CASSYWTSTGAGNTIYF. CDR3 sequence (DNA): TGTGCCAGCAGCTATTGGACTAGTACAGGGGCTGGAAACACCATATATTTT.

The V and J genes are TRBV29-1 and TRBJ1-2; 7 nucleotides align to TRBD1. Germline V gives CDR1 SQVTM, CDR2 ANQGSEA. V trimming: 0 bases; J trimming: 5 bases; junction bases outside the gene matches: 9. The CDR3 spans 15 residues. The CDR3 reads CSVEDRARGKYGYTF. CDR3 DNA sequence: TGCAGCGTTGAAGATCGCGCCAGGGGGAAGTATGGCTACACCTTC.